This TCR beta chain comes out of a study of metastatic and nonmetastatic thyroid tumors. The CDR3 is made up of 13 amino acids. CDR1 SNHLY and CDR2 FYNNEI come from the germline V gene. TCRdb reanalyzed the PCR reads with MiXCR. This sample has some 15,000 clones, with roughly 20% found just once. As for this clone: An end of the junction does not agree with germline; a read error may underlie this.

Thyroid surgery took place with no prior treatment in any patient. The receptor was isolated from a female donor with papillary thyroid cancer or a benign thyroid nodule (not recorded which). Some clones in this sample may be carry-over from other donors' samples. Sequenced sample: adjacent normal tissue. The genes are TRBV2 and TRBJ2-5, with a possible D match to TRBD2 (6 bases). For the CDR3, the DNA is TGTGCCACCAATGAGGGACTCCAAGAGACCCAGCACTTC. This gives the protein CATNEGLQETQHF.